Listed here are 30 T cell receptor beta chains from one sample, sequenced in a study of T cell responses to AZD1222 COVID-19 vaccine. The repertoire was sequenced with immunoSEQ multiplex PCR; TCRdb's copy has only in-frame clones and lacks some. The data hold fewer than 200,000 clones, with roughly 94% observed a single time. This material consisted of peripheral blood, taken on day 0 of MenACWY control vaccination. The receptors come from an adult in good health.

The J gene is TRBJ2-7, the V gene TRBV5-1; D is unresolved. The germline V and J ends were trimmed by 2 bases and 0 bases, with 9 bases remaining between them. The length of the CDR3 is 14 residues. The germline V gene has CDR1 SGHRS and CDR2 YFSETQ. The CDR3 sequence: CASSFGYYSYEQYF. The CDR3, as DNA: TGCGCCAGCAGCTTCGGCTACTACTCCTACGAGCAGTACTTC.

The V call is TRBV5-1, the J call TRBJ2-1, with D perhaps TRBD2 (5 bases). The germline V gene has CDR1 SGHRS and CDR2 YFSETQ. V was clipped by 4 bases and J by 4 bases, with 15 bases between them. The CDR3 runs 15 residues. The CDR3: CASSPGLVLYNEQFF. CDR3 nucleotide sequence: TGCGCCAGCAGCCCTGGACTGGTCCTATACAATGAGCAGTTCTTC.

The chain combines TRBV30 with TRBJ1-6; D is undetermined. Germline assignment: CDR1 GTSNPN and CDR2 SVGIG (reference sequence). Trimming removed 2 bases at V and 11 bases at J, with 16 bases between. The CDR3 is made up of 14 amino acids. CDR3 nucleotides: TGTGCCTGGAGTCCTACTAGGCCCACGGCACCCCTCCACTTT. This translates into CAWSPTRPTAPLHF.

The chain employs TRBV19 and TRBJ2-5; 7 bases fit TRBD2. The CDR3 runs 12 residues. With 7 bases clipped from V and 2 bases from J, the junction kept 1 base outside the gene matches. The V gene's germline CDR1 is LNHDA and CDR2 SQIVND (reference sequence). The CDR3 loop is CASKGGQETQYF. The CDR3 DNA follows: TGTGCCAGTAAGGGAGGGCAAGAGACCCAGTACTTC.

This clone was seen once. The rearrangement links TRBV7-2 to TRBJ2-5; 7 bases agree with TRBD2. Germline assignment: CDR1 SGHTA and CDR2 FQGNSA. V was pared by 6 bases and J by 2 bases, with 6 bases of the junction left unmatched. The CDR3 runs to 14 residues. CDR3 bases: TGTGCCAGCAGGCCGCCGGGACTACAAGAGACCCAGTACTTC. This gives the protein CASRPPGLQETQYF. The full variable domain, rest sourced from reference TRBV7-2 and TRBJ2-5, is GAGVSQSPSNKVTEKGKDVELRCDPISGHTALYWYRQSLGQGLEFLIYFQGNSAPDKSGLPSDRFSAERTGGSVSTLTIQRTQQEDSAVYLCASRPPGLQETQYFGPGTRLLVL.

The CDR3 nucleotides are TGTGCCAGCAGCGTAGGGCCCACTAACTATGGCTACACCTTC. Translated, it gives CASSVGPTNYGYTF. The chain recombines TRBV9 with TRBJ1-2, with D unresolved. Looked up from germline, CDR1 is SGDLS and CDR2 is YYNGEE. V was trimmed by 0 bases and J by 0 bases, leaving 6 bases between them. The CDR3 spans 14 residues. Filled out from reference TRBV9 and TRBJ1-2, the complete variable domain reads DSGVTQTPKHLITATGQRVTLRCSPRSGDLSVYWYQQSLDQGLQFLIQYYNGEERAKGNILERFSAQQFPDLHSELNLSSLELGDSALYFCASSVGPTNYGYTFGSGTRLTVV.

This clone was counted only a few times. This chain's CDR3 is CASNLREGLGEQYF. In DNA, the CDR3 is TGTGCCAGTAACCTCCGGGAGGGCCTAGGCGAGCAGTACTTC. This chain links TRBV19 with TRBJ2-7; 8 positions agree with TRBD2. The CDR3 is 14 residues long. The V and J ends lost 7 bases and 6 bases, in that order; junction bases with no gene match: 11. Germline lookup yields CDR1 LNHDA and CDR2 SQIVND (reference sequence).

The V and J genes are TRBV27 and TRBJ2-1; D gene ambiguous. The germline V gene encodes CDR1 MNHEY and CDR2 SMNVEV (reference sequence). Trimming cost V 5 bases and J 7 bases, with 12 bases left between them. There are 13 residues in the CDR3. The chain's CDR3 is CASSLGLGNEQFF. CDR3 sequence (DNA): TGTGCCAGCAGTCTAGGGCTGGGGAATGAGCAGTTCTTC.

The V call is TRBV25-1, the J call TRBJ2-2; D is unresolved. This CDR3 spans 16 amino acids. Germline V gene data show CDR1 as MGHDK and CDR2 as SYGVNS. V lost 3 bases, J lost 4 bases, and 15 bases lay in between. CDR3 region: CASSDPTAGPTGELFF. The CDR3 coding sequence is TGTGCCAGCAGTGACCCCACGGCCGGCCCCACCGGGGAGCTGTTTTTT.

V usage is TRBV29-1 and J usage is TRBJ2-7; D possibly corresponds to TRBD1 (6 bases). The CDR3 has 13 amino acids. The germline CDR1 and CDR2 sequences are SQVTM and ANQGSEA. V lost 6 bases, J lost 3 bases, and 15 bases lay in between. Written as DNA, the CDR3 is TGCAGCGTCCGTGAGGCAGGGGACTACGAGCAGTACTTC. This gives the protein CSVREAGDYEQYF.

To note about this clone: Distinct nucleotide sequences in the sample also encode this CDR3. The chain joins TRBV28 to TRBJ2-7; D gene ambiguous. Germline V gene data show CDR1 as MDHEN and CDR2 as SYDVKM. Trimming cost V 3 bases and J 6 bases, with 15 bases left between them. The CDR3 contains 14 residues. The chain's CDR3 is CASSFPGPPGEQYF. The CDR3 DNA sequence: TGTGCCAGCAGTTTCCCTGGGCCCCCGGGCGAGCAGTACTTC.

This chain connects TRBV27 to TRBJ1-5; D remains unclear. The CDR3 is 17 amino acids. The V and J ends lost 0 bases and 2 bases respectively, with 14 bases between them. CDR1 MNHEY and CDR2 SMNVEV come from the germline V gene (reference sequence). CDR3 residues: CASSLSPGVWGNQPQHF. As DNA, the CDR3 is TGTGCCAGCAGTTTATCACCAGGAGTGTGGGGCAATCAGCCCCAGCATTTT.

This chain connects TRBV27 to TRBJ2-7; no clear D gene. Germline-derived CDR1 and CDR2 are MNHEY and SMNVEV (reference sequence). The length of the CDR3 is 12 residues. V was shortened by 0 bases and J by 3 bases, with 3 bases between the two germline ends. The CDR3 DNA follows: TGTGCCAGCAGTTTATCGCGCTACGAGCAGTACTTC. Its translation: CASSLSRYEQYF.

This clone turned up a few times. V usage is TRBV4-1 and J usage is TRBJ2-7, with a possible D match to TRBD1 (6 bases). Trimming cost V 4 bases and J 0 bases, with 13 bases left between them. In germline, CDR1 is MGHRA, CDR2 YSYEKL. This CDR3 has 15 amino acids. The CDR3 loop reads CASSPPGQSSYEQYF. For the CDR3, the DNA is TGCGCCAGCAGCCCCCCGGGACAAAGCTCCTACGAGCAGTACTTC.

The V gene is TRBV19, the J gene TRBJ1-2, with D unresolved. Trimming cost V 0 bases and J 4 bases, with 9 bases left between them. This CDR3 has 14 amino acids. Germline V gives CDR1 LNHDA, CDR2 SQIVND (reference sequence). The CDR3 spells CASSIDRQTYGYTF. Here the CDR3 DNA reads TGTGCCAGTAGTATAGATCGCCAGACCTATGGCTACACCTTC. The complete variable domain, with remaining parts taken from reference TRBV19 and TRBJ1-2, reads DGGITQSPKYLFRKEGQNVTLSCEQNLNHDAMYWYRQDPGQGLRLIYYSQIVNDFQKGDIAEGYSVSREKKESFPLTVTSAQKNPTAFYLCASSIDRQTYGYTFGSGTRLTVV.

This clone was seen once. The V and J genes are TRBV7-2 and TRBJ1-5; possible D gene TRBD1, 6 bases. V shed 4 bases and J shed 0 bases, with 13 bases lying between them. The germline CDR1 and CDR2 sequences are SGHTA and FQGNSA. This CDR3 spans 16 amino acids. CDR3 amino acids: CASSSTGPSSNQPQHF. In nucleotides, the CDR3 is TGTGCCAGCAGCTCTACAGGGCCTTCTAGCAATCAGCCCCAGCATTTT. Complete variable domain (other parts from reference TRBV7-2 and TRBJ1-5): GAGVSQSPSNKVTEKGKDVELRCDPISGHTALYWYRQSLGQGLEFLIYFQGNSAPDKSGLPSDRFSAERTGGSVSTLTIQRTQQEDSAVYLCASSSTGPSSNQPQHFGDGTRLSIL.

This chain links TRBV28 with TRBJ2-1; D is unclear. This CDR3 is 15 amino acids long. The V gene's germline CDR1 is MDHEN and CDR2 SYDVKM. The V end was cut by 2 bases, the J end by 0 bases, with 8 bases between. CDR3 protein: CASSLLESSYNEQFF. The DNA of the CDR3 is TGTGCCAGCAGTTTACTCGAAAGCTCCTACAATGAGCAGTTCTTC.

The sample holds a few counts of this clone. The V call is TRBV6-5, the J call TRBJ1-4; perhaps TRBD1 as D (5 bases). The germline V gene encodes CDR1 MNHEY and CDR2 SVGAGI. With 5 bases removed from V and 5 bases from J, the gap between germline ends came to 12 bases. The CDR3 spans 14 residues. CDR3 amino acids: CASSLRVGNEKLFF. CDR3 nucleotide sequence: TGTGCCAGCAGTCTCAGGGTCGGGAATGAAAAACTGTTTTTT.

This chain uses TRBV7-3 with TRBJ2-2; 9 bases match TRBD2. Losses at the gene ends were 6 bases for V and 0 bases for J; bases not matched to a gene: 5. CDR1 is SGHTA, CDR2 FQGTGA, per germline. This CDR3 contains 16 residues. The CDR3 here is CASSFLAGANTGELFF. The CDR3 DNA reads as TGTGCCAGCAGTTTCTTAGCGGGAGCGAACACCGGGGAGCTGTTTTTT.

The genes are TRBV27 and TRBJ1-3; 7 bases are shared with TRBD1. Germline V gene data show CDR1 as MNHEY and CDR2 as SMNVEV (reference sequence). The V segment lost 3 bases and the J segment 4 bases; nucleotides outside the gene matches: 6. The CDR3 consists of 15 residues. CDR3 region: CASSFTGVPGNTIYF. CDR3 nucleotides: TGTGCCAGCAGTTTCACAGGGGTTCCCGGAAACACCATATATTTT.

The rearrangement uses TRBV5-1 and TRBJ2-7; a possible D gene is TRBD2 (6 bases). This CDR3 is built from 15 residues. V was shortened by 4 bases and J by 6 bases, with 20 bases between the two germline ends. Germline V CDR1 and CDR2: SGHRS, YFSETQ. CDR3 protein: CASSGGLLTEGEQYF. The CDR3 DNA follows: TGCGCCAGCAGCGGGGGACTCTTAACTGAGGGCGAGCAGTACTTC.

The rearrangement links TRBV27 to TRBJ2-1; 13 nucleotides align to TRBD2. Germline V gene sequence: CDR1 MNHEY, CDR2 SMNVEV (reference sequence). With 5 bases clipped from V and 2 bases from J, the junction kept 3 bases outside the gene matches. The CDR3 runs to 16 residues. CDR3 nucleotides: TGTGCCAGCAGTATCACTAGCGGGAGGGCCTACAATGAGCAGTTCTTC. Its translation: CASSITSGRAYNEQFF.

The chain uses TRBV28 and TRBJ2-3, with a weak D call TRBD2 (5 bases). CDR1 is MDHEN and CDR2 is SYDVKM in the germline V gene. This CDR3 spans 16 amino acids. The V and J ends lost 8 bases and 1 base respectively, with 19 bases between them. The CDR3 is CASGRMGSGGTDTQYF. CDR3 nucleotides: TGTGCCAGCGGCCGAATGGGGAGTGGGGGCACAGATACGCAGTATTTT. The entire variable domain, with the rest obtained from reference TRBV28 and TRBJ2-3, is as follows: DVKVTQSSRYLVKRTGEKVFLECVQDMDHENMFWYRQDPGLGLRLIYFSYDVKMKEKGDIPEGYSVSREKKERFSLILESASTNQTSMYLCASGRMGSGGTDTQYFGPGTRLTVL.

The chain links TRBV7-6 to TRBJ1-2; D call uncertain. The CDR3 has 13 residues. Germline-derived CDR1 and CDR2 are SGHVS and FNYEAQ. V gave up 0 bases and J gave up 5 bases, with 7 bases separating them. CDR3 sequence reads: CASSLATDYGYTF. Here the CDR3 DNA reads TGTGCCAGCAGCTTAGCGACCGATTATGGCTACACCTTC. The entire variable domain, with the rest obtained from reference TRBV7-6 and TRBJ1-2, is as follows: GAGVSQSPRYKVTKRGQDVALRCDPISGHVSLYWYRQALGQGPEFLTYFNYEAQQDKSGLPNDRFSAERPEGSISTLTIQRTEQRDSAMYRCASSLATDYGYTFGSGTRLTVV.

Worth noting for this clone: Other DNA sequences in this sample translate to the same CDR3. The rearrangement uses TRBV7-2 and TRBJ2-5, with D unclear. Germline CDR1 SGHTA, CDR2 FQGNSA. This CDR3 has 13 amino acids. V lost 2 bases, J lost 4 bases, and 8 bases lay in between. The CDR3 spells CASSLRPRETQYF. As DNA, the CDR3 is TGTGCCAGCAGCTTACGTCCTCGAGAGACCCAGTACTTC.

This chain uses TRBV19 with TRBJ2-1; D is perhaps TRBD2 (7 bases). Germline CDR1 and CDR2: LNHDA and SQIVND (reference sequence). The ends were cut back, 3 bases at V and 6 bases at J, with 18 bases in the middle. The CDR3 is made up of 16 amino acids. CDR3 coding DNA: TGTGCCAGTAGTATCTGGGCTAGCGGAGGGGGCAATGAGCAGTTCTTC. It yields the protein CASSIWASGGGNEQFF.

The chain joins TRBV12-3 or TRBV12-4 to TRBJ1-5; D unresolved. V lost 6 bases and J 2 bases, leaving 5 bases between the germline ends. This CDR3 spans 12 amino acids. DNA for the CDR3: TGTGCCAGCAGGAGTGGCAATCAGCCCCAGCATTTT. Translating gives CASRSGNQPQHF.

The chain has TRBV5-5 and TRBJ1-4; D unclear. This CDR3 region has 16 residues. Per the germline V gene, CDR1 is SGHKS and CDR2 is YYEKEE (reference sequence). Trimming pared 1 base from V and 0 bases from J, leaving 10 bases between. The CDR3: CASSLWNSATNEKLFF. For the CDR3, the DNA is TGTGCCAGCAGCTTGTGGAACTCAGCAACTAATGAAAAACTGTTTTTT.

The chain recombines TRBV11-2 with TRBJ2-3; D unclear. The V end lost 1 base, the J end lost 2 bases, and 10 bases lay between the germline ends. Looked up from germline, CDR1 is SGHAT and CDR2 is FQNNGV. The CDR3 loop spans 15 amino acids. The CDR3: CASSLVGGDTDTQYF. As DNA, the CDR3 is TGTGCCAGCAGCTTAGTTGGCGGAGACACAGATACGCAGTATTTT.

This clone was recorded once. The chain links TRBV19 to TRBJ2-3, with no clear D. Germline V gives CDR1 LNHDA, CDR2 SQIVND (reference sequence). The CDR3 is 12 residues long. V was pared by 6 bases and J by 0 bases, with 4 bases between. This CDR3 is CASSASTDTQYF. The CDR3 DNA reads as TGTGCCAGTAGCGCGAGCACAGATACGCAGTATTTT.